This entry is about one TCR beta chain. Its antigen is not identified. This sample is part of a study of cytomegalovirus exposure and HLA in healthy donors. Broader study findings: In a later analysis, across HLA loci, associated TCR counts were highest for DRB1, lowest for HLA-C.

The study ran its PCR with 60 Vbeta and 13 Jbeta primers. The method was immunoSEQ multiplex PCR; TCRdb's version includes in-frame clones alone and lacks a portion of them. In the table there are 150,000 to 200,000 clones, approximately 79% of which are singletons. V dropped 1 base and J dropped 6 bases, with 14 bases sitting between them. Germline V gives CDR1 SGHRS, CDR2 YFSETQ. This CDR3 is 15 amino acids long. The sequenced material came from PBMCs. The TCR was taken from a woman in her thirties or forties in good health and CMV-seronegative. The chain recombines TRBV5-1 with TRBJ1-5, with a possible D match to TRBD1 (5 bases). The CDR3 sequence is CASSLSGGDGQPQHF. The CDR3 DNA reads as TGCGCCAGCAGCTTGAGTGGGGGGGATGGTCAGCCCCAGCATTTT. Full variable domain (rest looked up from reference TRBV5-1 and TRBJ1-5): KAGVTQTPRYLIKTRGQQVTLSCSPISGHRSVSWYQQTPGQGLQFLFEYFSETQRNKGNFPGRFSGRQFSNSRSEMNVSTLELGDSALYLCASSLSGGDGQPQHFGDGTRLSIL.